Listed below are T cell receptor beta chains from one sample, sequenced in a study of cytomegalovirus exposure and HLA in healthy donors. Data came from immunoSEQ multiplex PCR; TCRdb stores just in-frame clones and leaves some out. The table for this sample gives about 160,000 clones. The sample comprised PBMCs. These receptors all stem from a woman aged 60-70 years in good health and CMV-seronegative. Each CDR3 is given with its conserved first and last residue. Each record gives: D gene, V gene, J gene, CDR3 protein, CDR3 DNA. The D gene is left open where the match is weak.

d_gene: TRBD1
v_gene: TRBV13
j_gene: TRBJ2-7
CDR3aa: CASSSVGQGAWYEQYF
CDR3nt: TGTGCCAGCAGCTCCGTGGGGCAGGGGGCCTGGTACGAGCAGTACTTC

d_gene: TRBD1
v_gene: TRBV7-3
j_gene: TRBJ2-3
CDR3aa: CASSPDRGTDTQYF
CDR3nt: TGTGCCAGCAGTCCGGACAGGGGTACAGATACGCAGTATTTT

d_gene: TRBD2
v_gene: TRBV10-3
j_gene: TRBJ2-3
CDR3aa: CARSTSDTDTQYF
CDR3nt: TGTGCCCGGTCGACTAGCGACACAGATACGCAGTATTTT

d_gene: -
v_gene: TRBV5-6
j_gene: TRBJ1-1
CDR3aa: CASSFAAAQNTEAFF
CDR3nt: TGTGCCAGCAGCTTTGCCGCGGCCCAGAACACTGAAGCTTTCTTT

d_gene: -
v_gene: TRBV4-1
j_gene: TRBJ2-3
CDR3aa: CASSQPGQSSTDTQYF
CDR3nt: TGCGCCAGCAGCCAACCGGGACAATCGAGCACAGATACGCAGTATTTT

d_gene: TRBD1
v_gene: TRBV5-1
j_gene: TRBJ2-7
CDR3aa: CASSVQGASEQYF
CDR3nt: TGCGCCAGCAGCGTTCAGGGGGCAAGCGAGCAGTACTTC

d_gene: -
v_gene: TRBV29-1
j_gene: TRBJ2-3
CDR3aa: CSGWRSGRQDTQYF
CDR3nt: TGCAGCGGGTGGAGGAGCGGGCGCCAGGATACGCAGTATTTT

d_gene: -
v_gene: TRBV7-7
j_gene: TRBJ2-1
CDR3aa: CASSLDRNNEQFF
CDR3nt: TGTGCCAGCAGCTTAGACAGAAACAATGAGCAGTTCTTC

d_gene: TRBD2
v_gene: TRBV9
j_gene: TRBJ2-7
CDR3aa: CASSVGRGVGGSYHEQYF
CDR3nt: TGTGCCAGCAGCGTAGGAAGGGGAGTGGGCGGGAGTTACCACGAGCAGTACTTC

d_gene: -
v_gene: TRBV19
j_gene: TRBJ2-4
CDR3aa: CASSIVGVLSGGAQNIQYF
CDR3nt: TGTGCCAGTAGTATAGTGGGGGTTCTATCAGGAGGGGCACAAAACATTCAGTACTTC

d_gene: TRBD1
v_gene: TRBV11-1
j_gene: TRBJ2-5
CDR3aa: CASSHGLLGQGAKETQYF
CDR3nt: TGTGCCAGCAGCCATGGGTTGCTCGGGCAGGGGGCGAAGGAGACCCAGTACTTC

d_gene: -
v_gene: TRBV4-2
j_gene: TRBJ1-6
CDR3aa: CASSPETGIVVSPLHF
CDR3nt: TGTGCCAGCAGCCCAGAAACAGGGATAGTGGTATCACCCCTCCACTTT

d_gene: TRBD2
v_gene: TRBV11-2
j_gene: TRBJ2-1
CDR3aa: CASSLDGLAENYNEQFF
CDR3nt: TGTGCCAGCAGCTTAGACGGACTAGCGGAAAACTACAATGAGCAGTTCTTC

d_gene: -
v_gene: TRBV2
j_gene: TRBJ1-5
CDR3aa: CASSEDRLPIQPQHF
CDR3nt: TGTGCCAGCAGCGAAGACAGGTTGCCTATTCAGCCCCAGCATTTT

d_gene: TRBD2
v_gene: TRBV2
j_gene: TRBJ2-2
CDR3aa: CASSPGLGNTGELFF
CDR3nt: TGTGCCAGCAGTCCGGGACTAGGAAACACCGGGGAGCTGTTTTTT

d_gene: -
v_gene: TRBV5-1
j_gene: TRBJ2-2
CDR3aa: CASRVSTSGTGELFF
CDR3nt: TGCGCCAGCAGAGTCTCAACCTCAGGGACCGGGGAGCTGTTTTTT

d_gene: TRBD1
v_gene: TRBV19
j_gene: TRBJ2-1
CDR3aa: CASSTRQGPYNEQFF
CDR3nt: TGTGCCAGTAGTACACGACAGGGGCCCTACAATGAGCAGTTCTTC

d_gene: -
v_gene: TRBV11-3
j_gene: TRBJ2-7
CDR3aa: CASSLTTGPYEQYF
CDR3nt: TGTGCCAGCAGCTTAACCACAGGGCCCTACGAGCAGTACTTC

d_gene: -
v_gene: TRBV29-1
j_gene: TRBJ2-5
CDR3aa: CSVSRVGGETQYF
CDR3nt: TGCAGCGTGTCCAGGGTAGGGGGAGAGACCCAGTACTTC

d_gene: TRBD2
v_gene: TRBV2
j_gene: TRBJ2-2
CDR3aa: CASSDPATSGGTGELFF
CDR3nt: TGTGCCAGCAGTGACCCCGCGACTAGCGGGGGGACCGGGGAGCTGTTTTTT

d_gene: TRBD1
v_gene: TRBV19
j_gene: TRBJ2-5
CDR3aa: CASSVTGGRETQYF
CDR3nt: TGTGCCAGTAGTGTAACAGGGGGCAGAGAGACCCAGTACTTC

d_gene: -
v_gene: TRBV5-1
j_gene: TRBJ1-2
CDR3aa: CASSLDGNSSPNSNYGYTF
CDR3nt: TGCGCCAGCAGCTTGGACGGGAACTCTAGCCCGAACTCTAACTATGGCTACACCTTC

d_gene: TRBD1
v_gene: TRBV10-2
j_gene: TRBJ2-7
CDR3aa: CASSGPDRGPGEQYF
CDR3nt: TGCGCCAGCAGTGGGCCCGACAGGGGGCCGGGCGAGCAGTACTTC

d_gene: -
v_gene: TRBV10-3
j_gene: TRBJ2-3
CDR3aa: CAIRKDKPDTQYF
CDR3nt: TGTGCCATCAGGAAGGACAAGCCAGATACGCAGTATTTT

d_gene: TRBD2
v_gene: TRBV5-1
j_gene: TRBJ2-3
CDR3aa: CASRVASGGVDTQYF
CDR3nt: TGCGCCAGCAGAGTGGCTAGCGGGGGGGTAGATACGCAGTATTTT

d_gene: -
v_gene: TRBV5-1
j_gene: TRBJ1-1
CDR3aa: CASSMTRGKNTEAFF
CDR3nt: TGCGCCAGCAGCATGACACGGGGGAAAAACACTGAAGCTTTCTTT

d_gene: -
v_gene: TRBV30
j_gene: TRBJ1-5
CDR3aa: CAWGHRELRPQHF
CDR3nt: TGTGCCTGGGGCCACAGGGAATTGCGGCCCCAGCATTTT

d_gene: -
v_gene: TRBV10-3
j_gene: TRBJ1-3
CDR3aa: CAISPISSGNTIYF
CDR3nt: TGTGCCATCAGCCCGATTAGCTCTGGAAACACCATATATTTT

d_gene: TRBD1
v_gene: TRBV6-4
j_gene: TRBJ1-4
CDR3aa: CASKKGAREKLFF
CDR3nt: TGTGCCAGCAAAAAGGGGGCGCGTGAAAAACTGTTTTTT

d_gene: -
v_gene: TRBV5-6
j_gene: TRBJ2-2
CDR3aa: CASSAGSGELFF
CDR3nt: TGTGCCAGCAGCGCAGGGTCCGGGGAGCTGTTTTTT

d_gene: -
v_gene: TRBV6-1
j_gene: TRBJ2-3
CDR3aa: CASSVFEEDTQYF
CDR3nt: TGTGCCAGCAGTGTGTTCGAGGAAGATACGCAGTATTTT